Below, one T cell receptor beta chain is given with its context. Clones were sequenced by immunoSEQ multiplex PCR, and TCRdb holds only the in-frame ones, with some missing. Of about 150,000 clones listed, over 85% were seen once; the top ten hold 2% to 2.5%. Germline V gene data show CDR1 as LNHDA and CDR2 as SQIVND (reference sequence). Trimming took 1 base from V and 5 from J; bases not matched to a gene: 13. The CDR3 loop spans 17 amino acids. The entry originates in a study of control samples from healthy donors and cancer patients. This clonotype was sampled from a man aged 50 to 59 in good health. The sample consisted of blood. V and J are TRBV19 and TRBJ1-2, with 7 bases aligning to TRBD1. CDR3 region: CASSIGGAGGTAYGYTF. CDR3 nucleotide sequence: TGTGCCAGTAGTATAGGAGGTGCGGGCGGGACAGCGTATGGCTACACCTTC. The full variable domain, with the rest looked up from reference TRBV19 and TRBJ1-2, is DGGITQSPKYLFRKEGQNVTLSCEQNLNHDAMYWYRQDPGQGLRLIYYSQIVNDFQKGDIAEGYSVSREKKESFPLTVTSAQKNPTAFYLCASSIGGAGGTAYGYTFGSGTRLTVV.